This TCR beta chain was captured by sequencing in a study of metastatic and nonmetastatic thyroid tumors (dated by TCRdb to about 2020). With respect to the entire study: Repertoires from peripheral blood and from tumor or nodule tissue samples of malignant and benign thyroid patients were compared.

This clone was detected ten times or more. The antigen this receptor binds is unknown. No qualities accompany the bases; no much larger clone lies one base away. No treatment had been received by any patient before thyroid surgery. Using T-cell receptor beta sequencing, the researchers looked back retrospectively at clinical samples from patients, gathered between about 2012 and 2019. The CDR3 covers 11 residues, taking in both the cysteine and the phenylalanine. The CDR3 DNA has 33 bases and is translated from base 1. V was cut back by 5 bases and J by 9 bases, leaving a gap of 11 bases between them. CDR1 and CDR2 are drawn from the germline V gene (reference sequence): GTSNPN, SVGIG. What the work shows at the level of the full study, not this receptor alone: TCR beta diversity was reported as significantly higher in malignant tumors than in benign nodules, in both blood and tumor samples.

The library was made by PCR. TCRdb lists the instrument as Illumina HiSeq 4000. High-throughput sequencing was used to profile the TCR beta-chain CDR3 region of every patient. As for how the authors treated the data: The researchers built a classifier to tell apart papillary thyroid cancer patients with distant metastasis, based on CDR3 differences among clinicopathological groups. To measure repertoire diversity the researchers used the Shannon index, while the Morisita-Horn index served to gauge how similar the tumor and blood repertoires were. In TCRdb, the public reads were trimmed at Q25 with fastp and aligned with MiXCR, with productive beta chains retained. These V and J calls derive from TCRdb rather than the authors' analysis. The sample has 25,000 to 30,000 clones on record, 15% to 20% of them singletons. About 6% of the sample goes to the ten largest clones.

Sequenced material: blood. The clonotype originates from a male donor with papillary thyroid cancer or a benign thyroid nodule (not recorded which). Some clones in this sample may be carry-over from other donors' samples. The chain is made from TRBV30 and TRBJ2-1; the D region may be TRBD1 or TRBD2, each matching 5 bases equally. At the DNA level, the sequence is TGTGCCTGGGGACACGGGGCTGAGCAGTTCTTC. It translates as CAWGHGAEQFF.